The rows below give T cell receptor beta chains drawn from one sample of a study of blood T cells in healthy people across ages. TCRdb analysed the 5' RACE reads with MiXCR anew, one entry per CDR3 protein. The sample lists roughly 700,000 distinct CDR3 sequences; about 32% were seen once. Material: blood. These receptor sequences come from a woman over 75 in good health. The CDR3 runs from the conserved cysteine through the conserved F or W. D genes are given only for firm matches. Size tells how often a clone was seen (once, few, many) or the class of an expanded clone, and some rows leave it out.

j_call,v_call,d_call,clone_size,cdr3_nt,cdr3_aa
TRBJ1-2,TRBV5-6,TRBD1,many,TGTGCCAGCAGCCCAGGGGGCGAGGGCTACACCTTC,CASSPGGEGYTF
TRBJ2-3,TRBV5-6,.,many,TGTGCCAGCAGCTTGGGGGGGAGTGGCACAGATACGCAGTATTTT,CASSLGGSGTDTQYF
TRBJ2-7,TRBV6-1,TRBD2,.,TGTGTCAGCTGTATACCTAGCGGGGGACCATTTTACGAGCAGTACTTC,CVSCIPSGGPFYEQYF
TRBJ2-7,TRBV30,.,once,TGTGTCTGGAATCTGATTGGGGTCGAGCAGTACTTC,CVWNLIGVEQYF
TRBJ1-3,TRBV5-5,.,few,TGTGCCAGCAGCTTGAGCCTCGGACAGCTATCTGGAAACACCATATATTTT,CASSLSLGQLSGNTIYF
TRBJ1-2,TRBV6-1,.,many,TGTGCCAGCAGTGAAGAGTATGGCTACACCTTC,CASSEEYGYTF
TRBJ2-7,TRBV7-9,.,many,TGTGCCAGCAGCTTAGGAGACCCCTACGAGCAGTACTTC,CASSLGDPYEQYF
TRBJ1-1,TRBV7-2,TRBD1,.,TGTGCCAGCAGCCCAGGACAGGGTTTGGGGGCTTTCTTT,CASSPGQGLGAFF
TRBJ2-2,TRBV9,.,once,TGTGCCAGCAGCGATGCCAGGACTGATACCGGGGAGCTGTTTTTT,CASSDARTDTGELFF
TRBJ2-3,TRBV4-2,TRBD2,.,TGTGCCAGCAGCACTGGGGGGGGGTCTCGCACAGATACGCAGTATTTT,CASSTGGGSRTDTQYF
TRBJ1-3,TRBV10-3,.,.,TGTGCCATCAGAAACAGGGACTCTGGAAACACCATATATTTT,CAIRNRDSGNTIYF
TRBJ1-1,TRBV12-3/TRBV12-4,TRBD1,many,TGTGCCAGCACCAGGGGACAGGGAGGTGAAGCTTTCTTT,CASTRGQGGEAFF
TRBJ2-3,TRBV27,TRBD2,.,TGTACCAGCAGTCCTAGCGGGGGGGCCCCCACAGATACGCAGTATTTT,CTSSPSGGAPTDTQYF
TRBJ2-5,TRBV5-1,.,.,TGCGCCAGCGGCTTGGTTCTCACCGCCAACCAAGAGACCCAGTACTTC,CASGLVLTANQETQYF
TRBJ2-2,TRBV9,TRBD1,many,TGTGCCAGCAGCGCCCGGACAGGGCGAAGTGAGGAGCTGTTTTTT,CASSARTGRSEELFF
TRBJ2-1,TRBV6-2/TRBV6-3,TRBD1,many,TGTGCCAGCAGTAAAGGACAGGGCATCGATGAGCAGTTCTTC,CASSKGQGIDEQFF
TRBJ1-2,TRBV7-2,TRBD1,.,TGTGCCAGCAGGTACAGGGGTAGCTACACCTTC,CASRYRGSYTF
TRBJ2-1,TRBV20-1,.,.,TGCAGTGCTAGAGCCGAGAATGAGCAGTTCTTC,CSARAENEQFF
TRBJ2-3,TRBV15,TRBD2,many,TGTGCCACCAGCAGACTACTAGCGGGGAGCACAGATACGCAGTATTTT,CATSRLLAGSTDTQYF
TRBJ2-1,TRBV30,TRBD1,.,TGTGCCTGGAGGCCCCCGGGACAGGGGAGGAATGAGCAGTTCTTC,CAWRPPGQGRNEQFF
TRBJ1-2,TRBV7-8,TRBD1,few,TGTGCCAGCAGCTCCGGGACAGCCGCGTTGGGCTACACCTTC,CASSSGTAALGYTF
TRBJ1-4,TRBV20-1,.,many,TGCAGTGCCCTGGGGGGGGCTAGGGATGAAAAACTGTTTTTT,CSALGGARDEKLFF